This note documents a single T cell receptor (beta chain) sequence. Its antigen is currently unknown. The entry originates in a study of cytomegalovirus exposure and HLA in healthy donors. It was with 60 Vbeta and 13 Jbeta primers that the PCR ran. Produced via immunoSEQ multiplex PCR; TCRdb's table is partial and in-frame only. The sample has 45,000 or so clones; the top ten hold roughly a sixth. Points from the study as a whole: An analysis was carried out later, and it reportedly showed fewer N-insertions in an Asian-associated ancestry cluster than the roughly 700-donor mean. Analyses of presence and absence presupposed an approximately uniform sequencing depth across donors. Analysis was carried out at a later point, and it linked a missense DCLRE1C variant to TCR beta V- and J-gene trimming. Whilst most TCR sequences proved rare, a subset of public TCRs occurred across many donors.

After removal of 6 bases from V and 2 bases from J, the junction contained 8 bases not matched to a gene. This CDR3 spans 15 amino acids. Germline CDR1 is KGHSH and CDR2 is LQKENI. The TCR was taken from a male donor in good health and CMV-seronegative. This rearrangement joins TRBV18 to TRBJ2-5, with TRBD1 matching over 8 bases. The source material was PBMCs. CDR3 loop: CASSIRTGTQETQYF. The CDR3 DNA is TGTGCCAGCTCGATAAGGACAGGGACACAAGAGACCCAGTACTTC.